The sequence of this TCR beta chain was determined in a study of T cell responses to AZD1222 COVID-19 vaccine. In regard to this clone: Its antigen remains unknown.

Whole-study results and caveats: When two AZD1222 doses had been given, Spike-specific TCR breadth and depth rose.

Unmatched junction bases numbered 7, after V lost 4 bases and J lost 3 bases. The CDR3 covers 15 residues. Germline V gene lookup returns CDR1 SGHRS and CDR2 YFSETQ. The table came from immunoSEQ multiplex PCR; TCRdb's copy has only in-frame clones and leaves some out. The table has around 160,000 clones, more than 85% seen once. The chain carries TRBV5-1 and TRBJ1-5; 7 bases are a match to TRBD1. The source of this sequence is an adult in good health. This sample comprised peripheral blood, obtained on day 0 of AZD1222 vaccination. For the CDR3, the DNA is TGCGCCAGCAGCCCGACAGGGAACTTCAATCAGCCCCAGCATTTT. Translation: CASSPTGNFNQPQHF.